A single sample is the source of the 3 T cell receptor beta chains below, sequenced in a study of shared clonotypes between healthy human individuals. The protocol was immunoSEQ multiplex PCR, while the TCRdb copy is restricted to in-frame clones and leaves out a portion. The sample consists of tens of thousands of clones, over 55% of them appearing once. Sequencing was done on a sample of memory CD8+ T cells sorted from blood. Noted subset: CD45RO+ cells pooled with CCR7-negative TemRA cells. These receptors were taken from a man younger than 45 in good health.

Here the CDR3 reads CASSPRKTGREYGTQYF. The CDR3 bases are TGTGCCAGCTCACCACGAAAGACAGGGCGGGAATATGGTACGCAGTATTTT. The rearrangement links TRBV18 to TRBJ2-3, with D possibly being TRBD1 (7 bases). V was cut by 1 base and J by 8 bases, with 22 bases left in between. The CDR3 length is 17 residues. Germline-derived CDR1 and CDR2 are KGHSH and LQKENI.

This clone was observed a handful of times. The chain carries TRBV27 and TRBJ1-2; D gene unclear. V was pared by 3 bases and J by 2 bases, with 10 bases between. CDR3 length equals 14 residues. CDR1 MNHEY and CDR2 SMNVEV come from the germline V gene (reference sequence). In DNA form, the CDR3 reads TGTGCCAGCAGTTTCGTTGCAGGAAACTATGGCTACACCTTC. This codes for CASSFVAGNYGYTF.

The chain links TRBV25-1 to TRBJ2-5; the D is unclear. CDR1 is MGHDK, CDR2 SYGVNS, per germline. The CDR3 is 13 residues long. Trimming left V 4 bases short and J 0 bases short, with 6 bases between. CDR3 protein: CASSGHHQETQYF. CDR3 nucleotide sequence: TGTGCCAGCAGTGGACACCACCAAGAGACCCAGTACTTC.